What follows are 8 T cell receptor beta chains derived from one specimen sequenced in a study of technical replicates of blood from a few donors. Method: immunoSEQ multiplex PCR; TCRdb's copy keeps in-frame clones and lacks some. The sample records approximately 97,000 clones, approximately 96% being singletons. Sequencing was performed on T cells isolated from PBMCs. These receptors were collected from a human donor in good health.

The gene calls are TRBV19 and TRBJ2-7; possibly TRBD1 for D (6 bases). The ends were cut back, 6 bases at V and 2 bases at J, with 14 bases in the middle. The V gene's germline CDR1 is LNHDA and CDR2 SQIVND (reference sequence). The CDR3 is made up of 14 amino acids. The CDR3 is CASRAYRETYEQYF. The CDR3 coding sequence is TGTGCCAGTAGAGCTTACAGGGAAACCTACGAGCAGTACTTC.

The chain employs TRBV9 and TRBJ2-7, with D tentatively TRBD2 (5 bases). The CDR3 length is 12 residues. V was clipped by 4 bases and J by 2 bases, with 7 bases between them. The V gene's germline CDR1 is SGDLS and CDR2 YYNGEE. The chain's CDR3 is CASSTGAYEQYF. The CDR3 bases are TGTGCCAGCAGCACCGGGGCCTACGAGCAGTACTTC.

The gene calls are TRBV10-3 and TRBJ2-1; D possibly uses TRBD1 or TRBD2 (10 bases each). Looked up from germline, CDR1 is ENHRY and CDR2 is SYGVKD. V dropped 8 bases and J dropped 0 bases, with 20 bases sitting between them. This CDR3 has 17 residues. The CDR3 coding sequence is TGTGCCATCGGGACAGGGGCTAGCGGGAGCTCCTACAATGAGCAGTTCTTC. It translates to CAIGTGASGSSYNEQFF.

Written as DNA, the CDR3 is TGTGCCAGTAGTGCCCCGAGCCACGGTTTCACCGGGGAGCTGTTTTTT. Its translation: CASSAPSHGFTGELFF. This chain links TRBV19 with TRBJ2-2; unclear D gene. V shed 5 bases and J shed 4 bases, with 17 bases lying between them. This CDR3 spans 16 amino acids. CDR1 LNHDA and CDR2 SQIVND come from the germline V gene (reference sequence).

The CDR3 spells CASSLTRDQPQHF. CDR3 DNA sequence: TGTGCCAGCAGCTTAACCCGGGATCAGCCCCAGCATTTT. The V and J genes are TRBV7-9 and TRBJ1-5, with no clear D. From germline, CDR1 is SEHNR and CDR2 FQNEAQ (reference sequence). This CDR3 is built from 13 residues. V shed 2 bases and J shed 5 bases, with 7 bases lying between them.

V and J are TRBV7-3 and TRBJ2-1, with TRBD2 as a possible D gene (6 bases). Germline lookup yields CDR1 SGHTA and CDR2 FQGTGA. The CDR3 contains 16 residues. Trimming removed 2 bases at V and 4 bases at J, with 15 bases between. Written as DNA, the CDR3 is TGTGCCAGCAGCTTATTGGGCGGGGCGTTGTACAATGAGCAGTTCTTC. Protein product: CASSLLGGALYNEQFF.

The chain recombines TRBV6-1 with TRBJ1-5, with D perhaps matching TRBD1 (5 bases). With 7 bases removed from V and 7 bases from J, the gap between germline ends came to 17 bases. From germline, CDR1 is MNHNS and CDR2 SASEGT. The CDR3 sequence is 14 residues long. This CDR3 is CASNYVTGEQPQHF. The CDR3 nucleotides are TGTGCCAGCAATTACGTTACGGGGGAGCAGCCCCAGCATTTT.

This sequence joins TRBV2 and TRBJ1-2, with D unresolved. Germline V gene lookup returns CDR1 SNHLY and CDR2 FYNNEI. This CDR3 region has 13 residues. V dropped 4 bases and J dropped 5 bases, with 11 bases sitting between them. This CDR3 is CASSAGTMYGYTF. The DNA for the CDR3 is TGTGCCAGCAGTGCTGGCACGATGTATGGCTACACCTTC.